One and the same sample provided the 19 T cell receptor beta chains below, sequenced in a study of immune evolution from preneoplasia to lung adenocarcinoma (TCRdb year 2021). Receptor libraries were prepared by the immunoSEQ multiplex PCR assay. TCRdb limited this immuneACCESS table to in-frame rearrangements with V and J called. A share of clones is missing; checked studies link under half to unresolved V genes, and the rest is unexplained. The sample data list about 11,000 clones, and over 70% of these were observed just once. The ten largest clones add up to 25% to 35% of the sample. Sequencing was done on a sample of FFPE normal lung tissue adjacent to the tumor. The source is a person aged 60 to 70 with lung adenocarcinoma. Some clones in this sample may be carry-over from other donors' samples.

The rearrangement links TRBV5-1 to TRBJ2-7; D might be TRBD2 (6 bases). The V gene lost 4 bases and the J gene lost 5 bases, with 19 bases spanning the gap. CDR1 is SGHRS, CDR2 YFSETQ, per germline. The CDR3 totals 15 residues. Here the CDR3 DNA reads TGCGCCAGCAGCCGCTGGGGTGGCAGGGAGGACGAGCAGTACTTC. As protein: CASSRWGGREDEQYF.

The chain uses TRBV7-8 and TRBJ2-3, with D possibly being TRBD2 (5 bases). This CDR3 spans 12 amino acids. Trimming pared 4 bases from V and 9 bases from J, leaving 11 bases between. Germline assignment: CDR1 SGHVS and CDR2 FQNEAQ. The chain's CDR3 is CASSSWTLTQYF. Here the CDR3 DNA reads TGTGCCAGCAGCTCTTGGACTCTAACGCAGTATTTT.

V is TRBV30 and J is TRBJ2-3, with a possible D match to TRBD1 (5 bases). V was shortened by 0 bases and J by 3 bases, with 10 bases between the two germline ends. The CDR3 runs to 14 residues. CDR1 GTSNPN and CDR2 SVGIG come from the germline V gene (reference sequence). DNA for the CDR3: TGTGCCTGGAGTGTAGATCCAGGGACAGATACGCAGTATTTT. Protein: CAWSVDPGTDTQYF. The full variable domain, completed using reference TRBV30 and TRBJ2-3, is SQTIHQWPATLVQPVGSPLSLECTVEGTSNPNLYWYRQAAGRGLQLLFYSVGIGQISSEVPQNLSASRPQDRQFILSSKKLLLSDSGFYLCAWSVDPGTDTQYFGPGTRLTVL.

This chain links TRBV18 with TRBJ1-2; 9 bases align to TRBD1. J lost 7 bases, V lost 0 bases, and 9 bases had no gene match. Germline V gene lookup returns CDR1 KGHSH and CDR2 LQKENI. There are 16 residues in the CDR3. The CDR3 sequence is CASSPPSTGGGGGYTF. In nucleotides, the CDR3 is TGTGCCAGCTCACCACCCTCTACAGGGGGCGGGGGTGGCTACACCTTC.

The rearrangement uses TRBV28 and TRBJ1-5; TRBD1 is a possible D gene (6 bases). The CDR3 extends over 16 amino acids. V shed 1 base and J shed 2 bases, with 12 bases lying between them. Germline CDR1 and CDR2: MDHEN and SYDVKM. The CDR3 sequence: CASSLYGGKGNQPQHF. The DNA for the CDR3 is TGTGCCAGCAGTTTATACGGGGGCAAGGGCAATCAGCCCCAGCATTTT.

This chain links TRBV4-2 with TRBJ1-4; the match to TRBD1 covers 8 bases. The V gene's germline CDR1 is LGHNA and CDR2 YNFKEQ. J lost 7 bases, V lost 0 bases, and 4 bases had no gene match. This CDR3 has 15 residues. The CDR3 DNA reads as TGTGCCAGCAGCCAAGAGGGACAGGCCGGTGAAAAACTGTTTTTT. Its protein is CASSQEGQAGEKLFF.

CDR3 sequence reads: CASSQEYQPQHF. CDR3 DNA: TGTGCCAGCAGCCAGGAATATCAGCCCCAGCATTTT. The V and J genes are TRBV2 and TRBJ1-5; D is undetermined. Per germline, CDR1 SNHLY and CDR2 FYNNEI. The CDR3 consists of 12 residues. The V gene lost 6 bases and the J gene lost 5 bases, with 8 bases spanning the gap.

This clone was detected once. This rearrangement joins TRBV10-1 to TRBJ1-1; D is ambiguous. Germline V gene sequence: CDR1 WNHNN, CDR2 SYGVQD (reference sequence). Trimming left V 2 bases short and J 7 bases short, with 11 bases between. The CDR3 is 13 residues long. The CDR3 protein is CASSEGLSGEAFF. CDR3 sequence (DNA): TGCGCCAGCAGTGAGGGGCTTTCAGGTGAAGCTTTCTTT.

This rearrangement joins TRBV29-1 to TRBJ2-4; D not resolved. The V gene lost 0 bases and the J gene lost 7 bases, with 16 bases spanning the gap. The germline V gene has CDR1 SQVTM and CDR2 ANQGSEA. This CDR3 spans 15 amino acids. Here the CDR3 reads CSVEDSGPRWNIQYF. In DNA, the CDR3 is TGCAGCGTTGAAGATTCCGGGCCCCGATGGAACATTCAGTACTTC. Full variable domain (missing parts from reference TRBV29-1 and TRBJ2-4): SAVISQKPSRDICQRGTSLTIQCQVDSQVTMMFWYRQQPGQSLTLIATANQGSEATYESGFVIDKFPISRPNLTFSTLTVSNMSPEDSSIYLCSVEDSGPRWNIQYFGAGTRLSVL.

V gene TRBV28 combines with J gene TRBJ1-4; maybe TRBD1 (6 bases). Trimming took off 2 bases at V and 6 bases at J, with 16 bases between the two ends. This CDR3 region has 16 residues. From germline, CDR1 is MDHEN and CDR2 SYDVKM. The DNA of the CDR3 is TGTGCCAGCAGTTTAGGGGGCGCGAGTGGTGATGAAAAACTGTTTTTT. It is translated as CASSLGGASGDEKLFF.

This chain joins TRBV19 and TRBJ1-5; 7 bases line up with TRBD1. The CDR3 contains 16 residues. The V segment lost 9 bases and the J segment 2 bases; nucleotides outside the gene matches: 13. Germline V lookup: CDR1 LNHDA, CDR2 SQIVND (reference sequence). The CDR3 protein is CASRGGQLKGNQPQHF. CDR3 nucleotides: TGTGCCAGCCGAGGGGGACAGCTTAAGGGCAATCAGCCCCAGCATTTT.

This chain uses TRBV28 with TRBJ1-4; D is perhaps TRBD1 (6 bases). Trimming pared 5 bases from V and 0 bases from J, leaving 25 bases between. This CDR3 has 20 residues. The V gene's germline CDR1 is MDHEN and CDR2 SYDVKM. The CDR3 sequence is CASSHRPVTGGGATNEKLFF. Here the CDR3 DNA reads TGTGCCAGCAGTCACCGACCGGTGACGGGGGGCGGTGCAACTAATGAAAAACTGTTTTTT.

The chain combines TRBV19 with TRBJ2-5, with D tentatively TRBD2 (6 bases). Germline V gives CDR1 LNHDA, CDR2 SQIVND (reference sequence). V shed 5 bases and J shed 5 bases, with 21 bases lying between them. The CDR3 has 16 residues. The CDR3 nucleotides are TGTGCCAGTAGTCCCCCTCAGGAGGGGTGGTGGGAGACCCAGTACTTC. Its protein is CASSPPQEGWWETQYF.

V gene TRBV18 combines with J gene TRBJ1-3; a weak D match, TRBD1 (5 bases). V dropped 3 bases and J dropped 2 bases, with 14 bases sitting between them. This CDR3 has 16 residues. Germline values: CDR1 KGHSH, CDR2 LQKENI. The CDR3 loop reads CASSPQGGGTGNTIYF. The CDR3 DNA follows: TGTGCCAGCTCACCGCAGGGCGGCGGGACTGGAAACACCATATATTTT.

The CDR3 DNA reads TGTGCCTGGAGTGTAGGGCGAGCTGGGTCTGGAAACACCATATATTTT. This encodes CAWSVGRAGSGNTIYF. This chain connects TRBV30 to TRBJ1-3; no clear D gene. The CDR3 runs to 16 residues. The V gene's germline CDR1 is GTSNPN and CDR2 SVGIG (reference sequence). Trimming took 0 bases from V and 1 from J, leaving 13 bases between them.

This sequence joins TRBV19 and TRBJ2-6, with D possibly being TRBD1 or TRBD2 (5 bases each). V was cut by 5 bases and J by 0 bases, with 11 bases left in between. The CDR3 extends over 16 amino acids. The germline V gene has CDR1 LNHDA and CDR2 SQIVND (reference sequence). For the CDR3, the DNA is TGTGCCAGTAGTTCCCGGGGCTTCTCTGGGGCCAACGTCCTGACTTTC. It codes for CASSSRGFSGANVLTF.

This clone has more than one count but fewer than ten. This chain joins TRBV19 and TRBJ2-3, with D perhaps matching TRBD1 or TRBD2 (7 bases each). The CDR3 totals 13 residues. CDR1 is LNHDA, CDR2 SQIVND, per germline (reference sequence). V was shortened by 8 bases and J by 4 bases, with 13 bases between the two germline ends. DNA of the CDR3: TGTGCCAGTGGGAGGGGGCTCGCAGATACGCAGTATTTT. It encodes CASGRGLADTQYF.

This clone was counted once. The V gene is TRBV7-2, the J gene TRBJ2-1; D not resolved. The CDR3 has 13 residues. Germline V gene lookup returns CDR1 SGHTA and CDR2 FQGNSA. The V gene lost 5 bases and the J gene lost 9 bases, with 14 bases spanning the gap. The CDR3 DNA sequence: TGTGCCAGCAGCATACCCTCGGTGGGTGAGCAGTTCTTC. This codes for CASSIPSVGEQFF.

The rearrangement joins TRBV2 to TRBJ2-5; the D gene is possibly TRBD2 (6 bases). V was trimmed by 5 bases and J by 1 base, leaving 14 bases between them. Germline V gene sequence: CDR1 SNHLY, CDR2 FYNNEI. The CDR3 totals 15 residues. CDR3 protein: CASSRSGSFQETQYF. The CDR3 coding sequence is TGTGCCAGCAGTCGTAGCGGCTCATTCCAAGAGACCCAGTACTTC.